The 25 T cell receptor beta chains given below trace back to one sample, sequenced in a study of T-cell memory formation after mild COVID-19. From the 5' RACE reads, TCRdb called clonotypes with MiXCR, one entry per CDR3 protein. The repertoire holds around 390,000 distinct CDR3 sequences, with 16% as singletons. The specimen was PBMCs or a T cell subset sorted from them (not recorded which). The source is a man between 18 and 35 years old who had mild COVID-19 (a few samples of this study predate the infection). Cell type and time point are not known.

This clonotype was found a few times. The chain carries TRBV5-5 and TRBJ1-2, with TRBD1 matching over 9 bases. The germline V gene has CDR1 SGHKS and CDR2 YYEKEE (reference sequence). The trim removed 3 bases at V and 3 bases at J, leaving 15 bases unmatched. The CDR3 totals 18 residues. The chain's CDR3 is CASSSIPGTGPRYYGYTF. The CDR3 bases are TGTGCCAGCAGCTCAATACCCGGGACAGGGCCAAGGTACTATGGCTACACCTTC.

The table lists this clonotype with a few counts. This chain joins TRBV6-2 or TRBV6-3 and TRBJ2-7; no reliable D call. Trimming pared 4 bases from V and 6 bases from J, leaving 10 bases between. Germline V gene sequence: CDR1 MNHEY, CDR2 SVGEGT. This CDR3 contains 12 residues. CDR3 sequence (DNA): TGTGCCAGCAGTTCTACACCGCCCGAGCAGTACTTC. Its translation is CASSSTPPEQYF.

The V gene is TRBV20-1, the J gene TRBJ2-5; TRBD2 aligns across 13 bases. Germline CDR1 reads DFQATT; CDR2 reads SNEGSKA (reference sequence). V trimming: 7 bases; J trimming: 2 bases; junction bases outside the gene matches: 7. The CDR3 spans 15 residues. The CDR3 coding sequence is TGCAGTGGGACCCCGGGACTAGCGGGGCAAGAGACCCAGTACTTC. Amino acid sequence: CSGTPGLAGQETQYF.

The chain links TRBV7-8 to TRBJ1-2; 8 bases fit TRBD1. There are 15 residues in the CDR3. Germline CDR1 reads SGHVS; CDR2 reads FQNEAQ. With V trimmed by 0 bases and J by 4 bases, 4 bases remained unmatched. The CDR3 nucleotides read TGTGCCAGCAGCTTAGCGGGGGACAGGACCTATGGCTACACCTTC. Translation gives CASSLAGDRTYGYTF.

The V call is TRBV14, the J call TRBJ2-3; D is undetermined. CDR3 length: 13 residues. V gave up 8 bases and J gave up 1 base, with 10 bases separating them. Germline V CDR1 and CDR2: SGHDN, FVKESK. As DNA, the CDR3 is TGTGCCAGCCGTCTGATGGGCACAGATACGCAGTATTTT. It translates to CASRLMGTDTQYF.

The chain carries TRBV30 and TRBJ1-1; D ambiguous. Looked up from germline, CDR1 is GTSNPN and CDR2 is SVGIG (reference sequence). The germline V and J ends were trimmed by 4 bases and 1 base, with 13 bases remaining between them. This CDR3 comprises 14 residues. The chain's CDR3 is CAWNHFLWNTEAFF. The CDR3 DNA is TGTGCCTGGAATCACTTTTTATGGAACACTGAAGCTTTCTTT.

This clonotype has more than one count but fewer than ten. The chain combines TRBV12-3 or TRBV12-4 with TRBJ1-2, with no clear D. Trimming removed 0 bases from V and 4 bases from J, with 3 bases in between. This CDR3 is 12 amino acids long. CDR3 amino acids: CASSLASYGYTF. As DNA, the CDR3 is TGTGCCAGCAGTTTAGCCAGCTATGGCTACACCTTC.

This clonotype was seen only a few times. The chain combines TRBV29-1 with TRBJ2-3; 10 nucleotides match TRBD1. Germline assignment: CDR1 SQVTM and CDR2 ANQGSEA. The CDR3 loop spans 14 amino acids. Trimming removed 8 bases from V and 1 base from J; junction bases left unmatched: 6. CDR3 amino acids: CSTRQGARTDTQYF. The CDR3 DNA sequence: TGCAGCACCCGACAGGGGGCCCGCACAGATACGCAGTATTTT.

The chain recombines TRBV11-2 with TRBJ2-2, with 8 positions matching TRBD1. With 4 bases clipped from V and 5 bases from J, the junction kept 9 bases outside the gene matches. There are 16 residues in the CDR3. Germline V gene sequence: CDR1 SGHAT, CDR2 FQNNGV. DNA of the CDR3: TGTGCCAGCAGCTCGACAGGGGCCCCGAGGACCGGGGAGCTGTTTTTT. Its translation: CASSSTGAPRTGELFF.

This clonotype was seen more than once but under ten times. V usage is TRBV20-1 and J usage is TRBJ2-5; D uncertain. The germline CDR1 and CDR2 sequences are DFQATT and SNEGSKA (reference sequence). The CDR3 runs 13 residues. The ends were cut back, 2 bases at V and 4 bases at J, with 11 bases in the middle. CDR3 DNA sequence: TGCAGTGCTAGAAACTACCTAGTAGAGACCCAGTACTTC. It codes for CSARNYLVETQYF.

The genes are TRBV5-1 and TRBJ1-1; 7 bases map to TRBD1. The V segment lost 4 bases and the J segment 3 bases; nucleotides outside the gene matches: 6. The CDR3 is 14 residues long. CDR1 is SGHRS and CDR2 is YFSETQ in the germline V gene. Written as DNA, the CDR3 is TGCGCCAGCAGCGCCCGCAGGGGGGACACTGAAGCTTTCTTT. This codes for CASSARRGDTEAFF.

This sequence joins TRBV5-1 and TRBJ1-6; 8 nucleotides match TRBD1. The germline V gene has CDR1 SGHRS and CDR2 YFSETQ. The CDR3 has 16 residues. The V and J ends lost 1 base and 6 bases, in that order; junction bases with no gene match: 6. As DNA, the CDR3 is TGCGCCAGCAGCTTGTACCGACAGGGGAGTAATTCACCCCTCCACTTT. It specifies CASSLYRQGSNSPLHF.

This clonotype was counted only a few times. The V and J genes are TRBV12-5 and TRBJ2-3; no definite D call. Between the trimmed V and J ends, which lost 6 bases and 0 bases, there was a span of 13 bases. CDR3 length: 15 residues. From germline, CDR1 is LGHNT and CDR2 FRNRAP. This CDR3 reads CASGSGLGSTDTQYF. In nucleotides, the CDR3 is TGTGCTAGTGGCTCCGGCCTAGGGAGCACAGATACGCAGTATTTT.

This clonotype has a handful of counts. The genes are TRBV4-3 and TRBJ2-3; D is uncertain. Trimming stripped 0 bases from V and 6 bases from J, with 10 bases between. Per germline, CDR1 LGHNA and CDR2 YSLEER. The CDR3 has 14 residues. The CDR3 sequence: CASSQDQGLDTQYF. CDR3 sequence (DNA): TGCGCCAGCAGCCAAGATCAAGGGTTGGATACGCAGTATTTT.

This sequence joins TRBV18 and TRBJ2-2; D gene unclear. There are 16 residues in the CDR3. The germline V gene has CDR1 KGHSH and CDR2 LQKENI. V dropped 6 bases and J dropped 0 bases, with 14 bases sitting between them. CDR3 sequence: CASSPLTLSNTGELFF. DNA of the CDR3: TGTGCCAGCTCGCCGCTCACCCTGTCGAACACCGGGGAGCTGTTTTTT. Using reference TRBV18 and TRBJ2-2 for the parts outside the CDR3, the full variable domain is NAGVMQNPRHLVRRRGQEARLRCSPMKGHSHVYWYRQLPEEGLKFMVYLQKENIIDESGMPKERFSAEFPKEGPSILRIQQVVRGDSAAYFCASSPLTLSNTGELFFGEGSRLTVL.

CDR3 amino acids: CASSLSGGLYSYEQYF. In nucleotides, the CDR3 is TGTGCCAGCAGTCTTAGCGGGGGACTCTACTCCTACGAGCAGTACTTC. The chain uses TRBV2 and TRBJ2-7, with TRBD2 matching 9 bases. The germline V gene encodes CDR1 SNHLY and CDR2 FYNNEI. V trimming: 5 bases; J trimming: 0 bases; junction bases outside the gene matches: 8. The CDR3 covers 16 residues.

Only a few counts were recorded for this clonotype. The chain has TRBV20-1 and TRBJ2-7; D possibly corresponds to TRBD2 (6 bases). The V and J ends lost 3 bases and 3 bases respectively, with 15 bases between them. This CDR3 has 14 amino acids. Germline CDR1 DFQATT, CDR2 SNEGSKA (reference sequence). CDR3 sequence: CSARVAGSYYEQYF. The CDR3 DNA follows: TGCAGTGCTAGGGTCGCGGGATCGTACTACGAGCAGTACTTC.

This clonotype was detected a few times. DNA for the CDR3: TGCGCCAGCAGCTTGGTTAGCGGGGTTAGCACAGATACGCAGTATTTT. Amino acid sequence: CASSLVSGVSTDTQYF. The genes are TRBV5-1 and TRBJ2-3; TRBD2 matches at 8 bases. V lost 0 bases, J lost 0 bases, and 3 bases stayed unmatched. Germline assignment: CDR1 SGHRS and CDR2 YFSETQ. The CDR3 extends over 16 amino acids.

The table lists this clonotype with a few counts. The gene calls are TRBV5-1 and TRBJ1-2; D uncertain. From germline, CDR1 is SGHRS and CDR2 YFSETQ. This CDR3 region has 15 residues. Trimming removed 1 base from V and 8 bases from J, with 18 bases in between. CDR3 residues: CASSLSGRFYGGYTF. The CDR3 nucleotides are TGCGCCAGCAGCTTGTCGGGCAGGTTCTATGGAGGCTACACCTTC.

V usage is TRBV20-1 and J usage is TRBJ2-1; D not resolved. The CDR3 has 11 amino acids. The germline V gene encodes CDR1 DFQATT and CDR2 SNEGSKA (reference sequence). Trimming took off 6 bases at V and 8 bases at J, with 11 bases between the two ends. This CDR3 is CSAPRSDEQFF. For the CDR3, the DNA is TGCAGTGCGCCGCGGAGCGATGAGCAGTTCTTC.

This sequence joins TRBV12-3 or TRBV12-4 and TRBJ2-1, with D uncertain. The CDR3 is 16 residues long. The V end was cut by 4 bases, the J end by 4 bases, with 17 bases between. The DNA of the CDR3 is TGTGCCAGCAGTTCCCTCGTAGGCGACCTTTACAATGAGCAGTTCTTC. This gives the protein CASSSLVGDLYNEQFF.

V gene TRBV18 combines with J gene TRBJ2-3, with unresolved D. The CDR3 totals 12 residues. Germline CDR1 and CDR2: KGHSH and LQKENI. Trimming left V 5 bases short and J 5 bases short, with 8 bases between. CDR3 coding DNA: TGTGCCAGCTCAAGTTATATAGATACGCAGTATTTT. Protein: CASSSYIDTQYF.

The chain joins TRBV7-8 to TRBJ2-2, with TRBD1 matching 8 bases. The length of the CDR3 is 16 residues. CDR1 and CDR2 from the germline V gene are SGHVS and FQNEAQ. V shed 5 bases and J 4 bases; nucleotides not matched to a gene: 9. CDR3: CASSVGQGQGTGELFF. CDR3 nucleotide sequence: TGTGCCAGCAGCGTAGGACAGGGCCAGGGCACCGGGGAGCTGTTTTTT.

This clonotype occurred a few times. The J gene is TRBJ2-3, the V gene TRBV4-1; D gene unclear. Germline CDR1 is MGHRA and CDR2 is YSYEKL. The CDR3 has 15 residues. Trimming took 1 base from V and 4 from J, leaving 12 bases between them. DNA of the CDR3: TGCGCCAGCAGCCAAGCTCACCCGGTCCCAGATACGCAGTATTTT. It specifies CASSQAHPVPDTQYF.

This chain joins TRBV29-1 and TRBJ1-1, with D perhaps TRBD1 (5 bases). The CDR3 runs 14 residues. Trimming removed 4 bases from V and 0 bases from J, with 12 bases in between. Germline-derived CDR1 and CDR2 are SQVTM and ANQGSEA. The CDR3 DNA sequence: TGCAGCGTTGGTTTGTCGGGGCTGAACACTGAAGCTTTCTTT. It yields the protein CSVGLSGLNTEAFF.